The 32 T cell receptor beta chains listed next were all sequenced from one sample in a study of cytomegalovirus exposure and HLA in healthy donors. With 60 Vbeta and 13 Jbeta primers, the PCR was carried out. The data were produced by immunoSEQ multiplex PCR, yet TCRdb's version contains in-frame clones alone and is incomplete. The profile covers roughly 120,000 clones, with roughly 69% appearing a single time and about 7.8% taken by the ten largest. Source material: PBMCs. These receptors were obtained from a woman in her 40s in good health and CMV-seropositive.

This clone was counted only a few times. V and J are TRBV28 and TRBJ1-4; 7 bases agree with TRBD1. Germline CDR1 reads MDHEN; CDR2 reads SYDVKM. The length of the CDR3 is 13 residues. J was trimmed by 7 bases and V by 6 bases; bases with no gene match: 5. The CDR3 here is CASSPGTAEKLFF. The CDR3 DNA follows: TGTGCCAGCAGCCCGGGGACAGCTGAAAAACTGTTTTTT.

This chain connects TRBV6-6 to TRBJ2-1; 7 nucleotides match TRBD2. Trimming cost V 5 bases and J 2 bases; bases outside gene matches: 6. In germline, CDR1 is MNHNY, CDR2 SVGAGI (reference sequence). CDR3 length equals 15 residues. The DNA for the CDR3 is TGTGCCAGCAGTCTAGCGGAATTTGCCTACAATGAGCAGTTCTTC. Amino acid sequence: CASSLAEFAYNEQFF.

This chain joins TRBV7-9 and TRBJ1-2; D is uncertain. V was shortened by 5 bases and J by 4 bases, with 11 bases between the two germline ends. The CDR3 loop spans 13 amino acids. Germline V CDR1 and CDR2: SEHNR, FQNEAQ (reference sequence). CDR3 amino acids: CASSPGDSYGYTF. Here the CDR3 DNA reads TGTGCCAGCAGCCCGGGAGACTCCTATGGCTACACCTTC.

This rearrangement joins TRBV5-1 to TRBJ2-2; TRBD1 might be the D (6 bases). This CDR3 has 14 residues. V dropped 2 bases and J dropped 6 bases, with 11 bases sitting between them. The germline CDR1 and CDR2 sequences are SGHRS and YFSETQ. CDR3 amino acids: CASSLSGAAGELFF. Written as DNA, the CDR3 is TGCGCCAGCAGCTTATCAGGGGCCGCCGGGGAGCTGTTTTTT.

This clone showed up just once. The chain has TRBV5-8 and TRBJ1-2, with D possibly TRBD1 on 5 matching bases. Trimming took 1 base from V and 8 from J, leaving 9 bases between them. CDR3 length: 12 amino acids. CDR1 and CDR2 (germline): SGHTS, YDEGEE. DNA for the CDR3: TGTGCCAGCAGCTTGCGGAGGGACGGCTACACCTTC. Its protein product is CASSLRRDGYTF.

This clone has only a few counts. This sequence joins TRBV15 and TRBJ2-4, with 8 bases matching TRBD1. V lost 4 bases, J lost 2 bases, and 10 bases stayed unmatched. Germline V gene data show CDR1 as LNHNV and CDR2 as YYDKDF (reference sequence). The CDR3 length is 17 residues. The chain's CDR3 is CATSTIPTGGTKNIQYF. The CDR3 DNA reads TGTGCCACCAGCACAATACCCACAGGGGGGACCAAAAACATTCAGTACTTC.

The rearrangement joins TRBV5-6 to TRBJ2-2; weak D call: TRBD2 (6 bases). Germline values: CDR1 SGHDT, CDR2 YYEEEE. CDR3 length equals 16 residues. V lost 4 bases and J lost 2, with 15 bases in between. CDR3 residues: CASSGGSSRNTGELFF. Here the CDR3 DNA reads TGTGCCAGCAGCGGGGGGAGCTCTCGAAACACCGGGGAGCTGTTTTTT.

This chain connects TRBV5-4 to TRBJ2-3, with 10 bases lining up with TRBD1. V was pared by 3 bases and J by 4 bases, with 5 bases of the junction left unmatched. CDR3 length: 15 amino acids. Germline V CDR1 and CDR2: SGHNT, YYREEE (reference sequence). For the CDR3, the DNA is TGTGCCAGCAGCTCCCCGGGACAGGGGTCAGATACGCAGTATTTT. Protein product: CASSSPGQGSDTQYF.

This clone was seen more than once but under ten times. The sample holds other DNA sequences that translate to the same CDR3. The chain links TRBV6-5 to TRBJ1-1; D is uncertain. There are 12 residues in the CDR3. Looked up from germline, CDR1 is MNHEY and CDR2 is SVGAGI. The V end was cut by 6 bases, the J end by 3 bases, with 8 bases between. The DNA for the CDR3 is TGTGCCAGCAGCCGGAGTGACACTGAAGCTTTCTTT. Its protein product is CASSRSDTEAFF.

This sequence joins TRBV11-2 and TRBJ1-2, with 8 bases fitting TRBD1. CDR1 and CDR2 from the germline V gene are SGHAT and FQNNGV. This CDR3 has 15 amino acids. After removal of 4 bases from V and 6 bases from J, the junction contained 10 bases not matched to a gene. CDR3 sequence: CASSSRSNRGDGYTF. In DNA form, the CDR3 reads TGTGCCAGCAGCTCCAGATCGAACAGGGGGGATGGCTACACCTTC. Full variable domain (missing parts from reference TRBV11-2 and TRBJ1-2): EAGVAQSPRYKIIEKRQSVAFWCNPISGHATLYWYQQILGQGPKLLIQFQNNGVVDDSQLPKDRFSAERLKGVDSTLKIQPAKLEDSAVYLCASSSRSNRGDGYTFGSGTRLTVV.

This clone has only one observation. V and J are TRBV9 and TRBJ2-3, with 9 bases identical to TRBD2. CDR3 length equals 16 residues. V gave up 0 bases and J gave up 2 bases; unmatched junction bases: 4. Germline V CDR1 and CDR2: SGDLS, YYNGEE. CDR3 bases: TGTGCCAGCAGCGTAGATAGCGGGGGCAACACAGATACGCAGTATTTT. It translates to CASSVDSGGNTDTQYF.

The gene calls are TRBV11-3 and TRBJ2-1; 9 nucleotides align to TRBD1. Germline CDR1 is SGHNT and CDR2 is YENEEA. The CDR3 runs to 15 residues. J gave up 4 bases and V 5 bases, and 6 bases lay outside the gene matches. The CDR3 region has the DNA TGTGCCAGCAGCGCACAGGGGGCCTCTTACAATGAGCAGTTCTTC. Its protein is CASSAQGASYNEQFF.

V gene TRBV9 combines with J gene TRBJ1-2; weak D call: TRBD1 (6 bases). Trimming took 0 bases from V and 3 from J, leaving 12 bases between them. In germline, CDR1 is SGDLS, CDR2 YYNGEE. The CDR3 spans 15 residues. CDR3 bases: TGTGCCAGCAGCGTAGCGGACAGTTATTACTATGGCTACACCTTC. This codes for CASSVADSYYYGYTF.

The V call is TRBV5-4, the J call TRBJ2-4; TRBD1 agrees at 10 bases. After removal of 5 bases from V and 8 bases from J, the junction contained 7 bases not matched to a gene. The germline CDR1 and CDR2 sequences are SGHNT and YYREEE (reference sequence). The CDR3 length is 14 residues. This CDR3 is CASRRDRGSDIQYF. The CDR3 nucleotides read TGTGCCAGCAGGAGGGACAGGGGATCTGACATTCAGTACTTC.

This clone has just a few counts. The CDR3 DNA is TGCGCCAGCAGCCGGACAGGGACCTACAATGAGCAGTTCTTC. This translates into CASSRTGTYNEQFF. This chain joins TRBV4-3 and TRBJ2-1, with TRBD1 identical over 8 bases. CDR1 is LGHNA, CDR2 YSLEER, per germline. The CDR3 is 14 amino acids. The V gene end was trimmed by 4 bases and the J gene end by 2 bases; junction bases not matched to a gene: 1.

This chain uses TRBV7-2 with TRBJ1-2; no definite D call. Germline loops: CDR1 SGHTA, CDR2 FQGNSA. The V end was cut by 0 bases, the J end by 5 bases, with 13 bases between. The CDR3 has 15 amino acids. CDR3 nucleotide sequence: TGTGCCAGCAGCTTAGCTTCGCGGTCCCCATATGGCTACACCTTC. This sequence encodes CASSLASRSPYGYTF.

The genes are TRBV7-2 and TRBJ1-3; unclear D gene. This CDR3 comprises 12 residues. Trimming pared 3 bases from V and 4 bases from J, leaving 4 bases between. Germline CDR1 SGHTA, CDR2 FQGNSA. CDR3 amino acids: CASSFGGNTIYF. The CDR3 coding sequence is TGTGCCAGCAGCTTCGGGGGAAACACCATATATTTT.

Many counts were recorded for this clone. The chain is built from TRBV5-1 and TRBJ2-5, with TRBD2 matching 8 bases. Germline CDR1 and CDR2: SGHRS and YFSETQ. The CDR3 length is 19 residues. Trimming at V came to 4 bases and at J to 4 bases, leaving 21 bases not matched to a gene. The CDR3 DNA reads TGCGCCAGCAGCCGGTCCTTGCGGGGGGCCGTTACTTTGGGAGAGACCCAGTACTTC. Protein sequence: CASSRSLRGAVTLGETQYF.

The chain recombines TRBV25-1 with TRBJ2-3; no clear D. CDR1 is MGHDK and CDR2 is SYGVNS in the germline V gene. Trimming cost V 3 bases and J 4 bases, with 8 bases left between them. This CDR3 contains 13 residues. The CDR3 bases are TGTGCCAGCAGTGATTCCAGGTCAGATACGCAGTATTTT. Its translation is CASSDSRSDTQYF.

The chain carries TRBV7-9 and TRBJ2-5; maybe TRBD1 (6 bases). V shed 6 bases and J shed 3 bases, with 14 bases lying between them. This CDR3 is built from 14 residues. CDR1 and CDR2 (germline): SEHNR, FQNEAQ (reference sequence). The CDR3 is CASSWLQGKETQYF. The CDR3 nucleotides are TGTGCCAGCAGTTGGCTCCAGGGGAAAGAGACCCAGTACTTC.

The DNA for the CDR3 is TGTGCCAGCAGCGTAAGCGGGGGGGCCACAGATACGCAGTATTTT. Protein product: CASSVSGGATDTQYF. The chain carries TRBV9 and TRBJ2-3; 10 nucleotides align to TRBD2. The CDR3 runs to 15 residues. Germline V gene data show CDR1 as SGDLS and CDR2 as YYNGEE. Trimming removed 1 base from V and 2 bases from J; junction bases left unmatched: 1.

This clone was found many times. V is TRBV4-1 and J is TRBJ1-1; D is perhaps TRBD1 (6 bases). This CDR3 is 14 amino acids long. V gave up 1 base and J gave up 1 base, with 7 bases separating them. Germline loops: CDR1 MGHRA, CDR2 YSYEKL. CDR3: CASSQVRGNTEAFF. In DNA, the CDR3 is TGCGCCAGCAGCCAAGTCAGGGGGAACACTGAAGCTTTCTTT.

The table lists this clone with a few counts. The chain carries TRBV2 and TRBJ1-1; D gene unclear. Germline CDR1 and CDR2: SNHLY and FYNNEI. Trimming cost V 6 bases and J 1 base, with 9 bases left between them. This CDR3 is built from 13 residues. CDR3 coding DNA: TGTGCCAGCAGAGTAGATGAGAACACTGAAGCTTTCTTT. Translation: CASRVDENTEAFF.

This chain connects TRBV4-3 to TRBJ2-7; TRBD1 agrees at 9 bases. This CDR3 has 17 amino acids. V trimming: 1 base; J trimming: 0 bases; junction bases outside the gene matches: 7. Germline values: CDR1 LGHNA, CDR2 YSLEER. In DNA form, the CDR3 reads TGCGCCAGCAGCCAAGCAGTCGGGACAGGGATCTCCTACGAGCAGTACTTC. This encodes CASSQAVGTGISYEQYF.

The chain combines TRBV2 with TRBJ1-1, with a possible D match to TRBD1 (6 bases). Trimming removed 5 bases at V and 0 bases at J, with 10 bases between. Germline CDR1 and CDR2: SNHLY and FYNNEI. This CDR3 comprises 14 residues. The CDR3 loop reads CASSTRTVNTEAFF. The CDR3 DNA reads TGTGCCAGCAGTACCCGGACAGTGAACACTGAAGCTTTCTTT.

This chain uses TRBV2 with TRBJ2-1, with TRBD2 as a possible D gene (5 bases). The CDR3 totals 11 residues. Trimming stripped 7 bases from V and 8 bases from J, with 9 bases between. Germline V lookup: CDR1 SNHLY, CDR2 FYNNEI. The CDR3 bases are TGTGCCAGCATCGACGGGGATGAGCAGTTCTTC. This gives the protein CASIDGDEQFF.

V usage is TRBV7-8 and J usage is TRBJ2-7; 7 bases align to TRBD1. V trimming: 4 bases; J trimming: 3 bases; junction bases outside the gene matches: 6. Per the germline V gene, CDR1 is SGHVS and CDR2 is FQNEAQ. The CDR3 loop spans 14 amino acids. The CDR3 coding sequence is TGTGCCAGCAGCTCCAGGGACAGTCGCTACGAGCAGTACTTC. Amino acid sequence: CASSSRDSRYEQYF.

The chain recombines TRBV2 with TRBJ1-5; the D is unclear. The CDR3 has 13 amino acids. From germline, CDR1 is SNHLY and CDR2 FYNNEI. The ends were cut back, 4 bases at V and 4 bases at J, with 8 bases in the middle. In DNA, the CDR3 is TGTGCCAGCAGTGTCGAGGTGAATCAGCCCCAGCATTTT. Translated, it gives CASSVEVNQPQHF.

The DNA for the CDR3 is TGTGCCAGCAGCGATACAGGGACTAGCAATCAGCCCCAGCATTTT. It is translated as CASSDTGTSNQPQHF. The chain employs TRBV6-6 and TRBJ1-5; D is possibly TRBD1 (6 bases). The germline gives CDR1 MNHNY, CDR2 SVGAGI (reference sequence). Deletions cut 6 bases from V and 0 bases from J, with 12 bases between. The CDR3 loop spans 15 amino acids.

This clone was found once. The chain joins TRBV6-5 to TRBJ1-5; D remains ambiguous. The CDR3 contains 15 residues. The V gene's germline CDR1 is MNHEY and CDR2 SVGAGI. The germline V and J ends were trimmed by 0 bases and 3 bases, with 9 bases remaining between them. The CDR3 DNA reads TGTGCCAGCAGTTACTCCTCCGGGTACAATCAGCCCCAGCATTTT. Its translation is CASSYSSGYNQPQHF.

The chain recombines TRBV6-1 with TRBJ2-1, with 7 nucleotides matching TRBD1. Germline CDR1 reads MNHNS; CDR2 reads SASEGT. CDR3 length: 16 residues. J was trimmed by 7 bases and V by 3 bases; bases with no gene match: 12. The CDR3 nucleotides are TGTGCCAGCAGTGATTACAGGGGCACATTGCGGAATGAGCAGTTCTTC. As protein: CASSDYRGTLRNEQFF.

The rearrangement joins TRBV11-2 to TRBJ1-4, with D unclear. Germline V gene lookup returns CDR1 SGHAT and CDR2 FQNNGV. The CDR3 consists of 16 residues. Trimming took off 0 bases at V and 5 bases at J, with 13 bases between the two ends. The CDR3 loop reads CASSLDMRLLNEKLFF. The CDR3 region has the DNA TGTGCCAGCAGCTTAGACATGCGGCTCCTGAATGAAAAACTGTTTTTT.